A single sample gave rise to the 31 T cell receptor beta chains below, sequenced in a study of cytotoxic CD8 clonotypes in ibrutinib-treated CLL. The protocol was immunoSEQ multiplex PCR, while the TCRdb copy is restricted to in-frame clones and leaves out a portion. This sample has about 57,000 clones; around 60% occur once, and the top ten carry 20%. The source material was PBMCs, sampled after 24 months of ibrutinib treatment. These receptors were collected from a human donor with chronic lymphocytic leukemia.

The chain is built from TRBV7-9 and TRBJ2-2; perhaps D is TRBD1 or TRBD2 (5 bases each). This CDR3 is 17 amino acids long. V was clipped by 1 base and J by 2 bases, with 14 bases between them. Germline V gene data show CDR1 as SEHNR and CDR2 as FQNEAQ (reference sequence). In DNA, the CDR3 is TGTGCCAGCAGCTTAGACAGGTGGGGGAGAAACACCGGGGAGCTGTTTTTT. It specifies CASSLDRWGRNTGELFF.

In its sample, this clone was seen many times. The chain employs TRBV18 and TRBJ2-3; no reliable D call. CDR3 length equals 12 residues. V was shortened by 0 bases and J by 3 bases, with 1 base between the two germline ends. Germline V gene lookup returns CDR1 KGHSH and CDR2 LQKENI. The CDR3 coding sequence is TGTGCCAGCTCACCACCGACAGATACGCAGTATTTT. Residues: CASSPPTDTQYF.

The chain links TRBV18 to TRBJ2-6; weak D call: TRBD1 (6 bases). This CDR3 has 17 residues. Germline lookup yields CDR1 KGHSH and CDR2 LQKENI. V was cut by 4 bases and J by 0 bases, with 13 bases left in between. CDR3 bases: TGTGCCAGCTCACTACAGGGTGGGCTCTCTGGGGCCAACGTCCTGACTTTC. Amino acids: CASSLQGGLSGANVLTF. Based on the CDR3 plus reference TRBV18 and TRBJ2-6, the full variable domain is NAGVMQNPRHLVRRRGQEARLRCSPMKGHSHVYWYRQLPEEGLKFMVYLQKENIIDESGMPKERFSAEFPKEGPSILRIQQVVRGDSAAYFCASSLQGGLSGANVLTFGAGSRLTVL.

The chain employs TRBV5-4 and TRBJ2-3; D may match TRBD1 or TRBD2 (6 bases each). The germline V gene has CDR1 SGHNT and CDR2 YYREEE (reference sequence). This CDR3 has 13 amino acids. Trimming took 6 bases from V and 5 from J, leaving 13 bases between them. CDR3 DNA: TGTGCCAGCACGTCGGGGGCTGAAGATACGCAGTATTTT. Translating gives CASTSGAEDTQYF.

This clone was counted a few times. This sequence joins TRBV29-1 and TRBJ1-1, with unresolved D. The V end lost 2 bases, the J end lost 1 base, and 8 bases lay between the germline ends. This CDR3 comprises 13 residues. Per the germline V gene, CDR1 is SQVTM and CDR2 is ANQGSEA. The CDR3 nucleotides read TGCAGCGTTGAACGGTCGGGGAACACTGAAGCTTTCTTT. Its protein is CSVERSGNTEAFF.

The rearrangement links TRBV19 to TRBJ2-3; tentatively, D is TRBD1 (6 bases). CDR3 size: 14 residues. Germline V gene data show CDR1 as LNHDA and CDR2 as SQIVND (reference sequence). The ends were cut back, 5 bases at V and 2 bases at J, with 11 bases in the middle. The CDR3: CASSQGHITDTQYF. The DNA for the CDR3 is TGTGCCAGTAGTCAGGGGCATATCACAGATACGCAGTATTTT. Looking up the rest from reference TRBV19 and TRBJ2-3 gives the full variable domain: DGGITQSPKYLFRKEGQNVTLSCEQNLNHDAMYWYRQDPGQGLRLIYYSQIVNDFQKGDIAEGYSVSREKKESFPLTVTSAQKNPTAFYLCASSQGHITDTQYFGPGTRLTVL.

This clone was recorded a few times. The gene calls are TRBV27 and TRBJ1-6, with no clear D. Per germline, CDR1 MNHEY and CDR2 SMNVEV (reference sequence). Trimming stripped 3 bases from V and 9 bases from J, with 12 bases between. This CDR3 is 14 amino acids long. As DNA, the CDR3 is TGTGCCAGCAGTTTCACAGACACTTCTTCACCCCTCCACTTT. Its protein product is CASSFTDTSSPLHF.

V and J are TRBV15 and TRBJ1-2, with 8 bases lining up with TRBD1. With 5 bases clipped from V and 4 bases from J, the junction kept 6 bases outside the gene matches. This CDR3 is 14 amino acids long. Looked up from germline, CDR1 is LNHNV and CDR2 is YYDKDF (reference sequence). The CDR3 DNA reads TGTGCCACCAGCTACAGGGGGGCCAGCTATGGCTACACCTTC. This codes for CATSYRGASYGYTF.

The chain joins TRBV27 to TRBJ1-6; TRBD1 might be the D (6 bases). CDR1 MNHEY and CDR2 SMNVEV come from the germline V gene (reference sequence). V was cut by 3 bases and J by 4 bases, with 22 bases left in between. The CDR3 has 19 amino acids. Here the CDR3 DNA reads TGTGCCAGCAGTTTGGGGGCCCAAAGGGACTTCGGTTATAATTCACCCCTCCACTTT. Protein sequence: CASSLGAQRDFGYNSPLHF.

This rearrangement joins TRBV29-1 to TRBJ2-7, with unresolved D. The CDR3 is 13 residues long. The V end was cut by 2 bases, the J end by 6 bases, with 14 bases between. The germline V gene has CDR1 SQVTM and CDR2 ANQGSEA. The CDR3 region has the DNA TGCAGCGTTGAAAGACGGACCTCCGGCGAGCAGTACTTC. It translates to CSVERRTSGEQYF.

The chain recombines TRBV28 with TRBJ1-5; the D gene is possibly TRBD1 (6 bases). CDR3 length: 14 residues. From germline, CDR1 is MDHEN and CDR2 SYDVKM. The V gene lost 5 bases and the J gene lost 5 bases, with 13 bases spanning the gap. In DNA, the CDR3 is TGTGCCAGCAGTCCTCCCGACAGGTATCAGCCCCAGCATTTT. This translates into CASSPPDRYQPQHF.

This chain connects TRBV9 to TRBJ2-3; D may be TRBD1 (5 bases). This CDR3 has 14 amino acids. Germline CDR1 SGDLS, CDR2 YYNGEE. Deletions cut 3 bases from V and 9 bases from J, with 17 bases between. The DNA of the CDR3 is TGTGCCAGCAGCGGGGGTCGGCAGGGCACAACGCAGTATTTT. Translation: CASSGGRQGTTQYF.

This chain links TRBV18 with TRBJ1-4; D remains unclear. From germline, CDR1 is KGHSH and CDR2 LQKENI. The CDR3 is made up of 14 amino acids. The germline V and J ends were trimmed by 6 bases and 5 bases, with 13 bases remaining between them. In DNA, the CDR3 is TGTGCCAGCTCGCCGGGAGCTACCAATGAAAAACTGTTTTTT. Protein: CASSPGATNEKLFF.

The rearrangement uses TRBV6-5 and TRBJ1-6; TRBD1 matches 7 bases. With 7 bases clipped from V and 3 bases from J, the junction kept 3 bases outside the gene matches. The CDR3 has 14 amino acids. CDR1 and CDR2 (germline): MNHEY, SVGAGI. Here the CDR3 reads CASTRTGYNSPLHF. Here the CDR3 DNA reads TGTGCCAGCACCAGGACAGGCTATAATTCACCCCTCCACTTT.

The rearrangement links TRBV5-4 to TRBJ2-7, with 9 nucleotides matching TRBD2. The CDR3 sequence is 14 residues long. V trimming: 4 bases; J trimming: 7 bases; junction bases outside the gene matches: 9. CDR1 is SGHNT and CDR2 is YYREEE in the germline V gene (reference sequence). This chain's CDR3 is CASSAAGGGREQYF. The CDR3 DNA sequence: TGTGCCAGCAGCGCGGCGGGAGGGGGCCGGGAGCAGTACTTC. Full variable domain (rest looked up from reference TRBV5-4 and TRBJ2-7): ETGVTQSPTHLIKTRGQQVTLRCSSQSGHNTVSWYQQALGQGPQFIFQYYREEENGRGNFPPRFSGLQFPNYSSELNVNALELDDSALYLCASSAAGGGREQYFGPGTRLTVT.

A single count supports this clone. The CDR3 coding sequence is TGTGCCAGCAGTTTACTACCAGGGTCCCTGTTTTACAATGAGCAGTTCTTC. Translating it yields CASSLLPGSLFYNEQFF. The rearrangement links TRBV28 to TRBJ2-1; a possible D gene is TRBD1 (5 bases). The CDR3 spans 17 residues. Trimming took 2 bases from V and 4 from J, leaving 18 bases between them. Per the germline V gene, CDR1 is MDHEN and CDR2 is SYDVKM.

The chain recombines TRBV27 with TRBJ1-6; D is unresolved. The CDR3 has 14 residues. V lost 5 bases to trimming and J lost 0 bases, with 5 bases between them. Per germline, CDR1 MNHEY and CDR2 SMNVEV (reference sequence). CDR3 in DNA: TGTGCCAGCAGTCTCAACTCCTATAATTCACCCCTCCACTTT. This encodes CASSLNSYNSPLHF.

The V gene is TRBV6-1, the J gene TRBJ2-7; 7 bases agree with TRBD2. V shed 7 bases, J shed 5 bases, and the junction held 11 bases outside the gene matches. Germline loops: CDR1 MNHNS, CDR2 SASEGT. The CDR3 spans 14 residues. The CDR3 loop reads CASTTAGPKNEQYF. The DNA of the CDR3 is TGTGCCAGCACCACAGCGGGACCCAAAAACGAGCAGTACTTC.

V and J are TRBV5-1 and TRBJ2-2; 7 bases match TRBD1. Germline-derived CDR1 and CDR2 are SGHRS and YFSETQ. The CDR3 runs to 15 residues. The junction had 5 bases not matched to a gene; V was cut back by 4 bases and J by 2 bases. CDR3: CASSTQGTNTGELFF. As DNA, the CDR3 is TGCGCCAGCAGCACACAGGGGACCAACACCGGGGAGCTGTTTTTT.

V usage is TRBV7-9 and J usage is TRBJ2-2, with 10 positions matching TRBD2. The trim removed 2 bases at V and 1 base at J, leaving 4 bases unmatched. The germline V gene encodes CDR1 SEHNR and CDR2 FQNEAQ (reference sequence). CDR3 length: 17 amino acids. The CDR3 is CASSLITSGVNTGELFF. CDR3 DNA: TGTGCCAGCAGCTTAATAACTAGCGGGGTGAACACCGGGGAGCTGTTTTTT.

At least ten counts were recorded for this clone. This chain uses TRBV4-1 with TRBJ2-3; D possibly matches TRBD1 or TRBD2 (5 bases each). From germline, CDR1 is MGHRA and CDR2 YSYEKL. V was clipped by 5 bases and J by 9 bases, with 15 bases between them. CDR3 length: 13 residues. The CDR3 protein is CASSRGDGETQYF. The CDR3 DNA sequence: TGCGCCAGCAGCAGAGGGGACGGTGAGACGCAGTATTTT.

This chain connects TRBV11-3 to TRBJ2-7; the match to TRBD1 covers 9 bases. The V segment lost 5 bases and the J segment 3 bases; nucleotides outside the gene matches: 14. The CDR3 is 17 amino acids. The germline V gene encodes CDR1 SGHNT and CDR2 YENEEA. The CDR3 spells CASSPGQGETGNYEQYF. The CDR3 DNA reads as TGTGCCAGCAGCCCGGGACAGGGTGAAACCGGGAACTACGAGCAGTACTTC.

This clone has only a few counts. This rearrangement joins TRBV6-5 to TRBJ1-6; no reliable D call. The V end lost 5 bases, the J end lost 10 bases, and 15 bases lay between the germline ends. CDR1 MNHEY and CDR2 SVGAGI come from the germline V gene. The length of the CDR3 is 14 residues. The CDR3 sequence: CASSGQVPRSPLHF. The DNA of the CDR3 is TGTGCCAGCAGTGGTCAGGTGCCGAGGTCACCCCTCCACTTT.

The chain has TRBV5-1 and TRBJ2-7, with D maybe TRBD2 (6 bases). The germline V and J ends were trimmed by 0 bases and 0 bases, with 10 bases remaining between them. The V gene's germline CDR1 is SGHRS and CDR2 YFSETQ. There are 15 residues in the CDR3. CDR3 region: CASSLGGGTSYEQYV. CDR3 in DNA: TGCGCCAGCAGCTTGGGTGGGGGGACCTCCTACGAGCAGTACGTC.

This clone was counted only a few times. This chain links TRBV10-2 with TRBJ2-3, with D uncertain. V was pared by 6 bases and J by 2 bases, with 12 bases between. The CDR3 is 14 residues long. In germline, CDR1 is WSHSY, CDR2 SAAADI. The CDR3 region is CASRVGSFTDTQYF. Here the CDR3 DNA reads TGCGCCAGCAGGGTTGGCAGCTTCACAGATACGCAGTATTTT.

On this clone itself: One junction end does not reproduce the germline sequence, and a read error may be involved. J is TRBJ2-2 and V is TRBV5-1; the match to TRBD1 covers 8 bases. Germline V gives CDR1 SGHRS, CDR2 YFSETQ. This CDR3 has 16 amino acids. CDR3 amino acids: CASSLWTGPNTGELFF. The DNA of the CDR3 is TGTGCCAGCAGCCTCTGGACAGGGCCTAACACCGGGGAGCTGTTTTTT.

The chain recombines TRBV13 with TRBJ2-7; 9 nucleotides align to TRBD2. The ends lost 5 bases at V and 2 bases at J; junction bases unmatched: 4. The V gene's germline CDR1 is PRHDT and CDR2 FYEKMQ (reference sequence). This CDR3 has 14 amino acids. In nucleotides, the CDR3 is TGTGCCAGCAGCACGACTAGCGGCACCTACGAGCAGTACTTC. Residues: CASSTTSGTYEQYF.

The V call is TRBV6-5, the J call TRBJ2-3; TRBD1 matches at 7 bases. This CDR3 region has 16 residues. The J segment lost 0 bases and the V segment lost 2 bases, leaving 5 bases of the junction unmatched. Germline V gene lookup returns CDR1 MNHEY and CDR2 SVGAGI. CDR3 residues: CASSYAPGQSTDTQYF. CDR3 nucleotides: TGTGCCAGCAGTTACGCCCCGGGACAGAGCACAGATACGCAGTATTTT.

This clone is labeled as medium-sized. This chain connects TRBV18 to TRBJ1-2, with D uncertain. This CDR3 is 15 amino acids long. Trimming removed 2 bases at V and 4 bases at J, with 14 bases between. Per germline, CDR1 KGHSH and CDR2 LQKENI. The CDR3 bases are TGTGCCAGCTCACCAAGGGCCGAGACGACCTATGGCTACACCTTC. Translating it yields CASSPRAETTYGYTF.

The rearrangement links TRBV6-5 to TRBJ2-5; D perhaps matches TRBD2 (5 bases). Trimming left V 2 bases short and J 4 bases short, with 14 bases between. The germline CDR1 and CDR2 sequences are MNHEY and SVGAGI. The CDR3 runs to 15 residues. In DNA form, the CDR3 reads TGTGCCAGCAGTTACCGGGGATTCGGAGGAGAGACCCAGTACTTC. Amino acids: CASSYRGFGGETQYF.

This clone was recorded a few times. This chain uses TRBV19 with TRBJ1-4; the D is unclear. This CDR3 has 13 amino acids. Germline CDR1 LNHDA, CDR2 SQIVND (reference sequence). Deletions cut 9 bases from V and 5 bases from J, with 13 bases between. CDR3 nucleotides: TGTGCCAGCAGACTTCTTGGGAATGAAAAACTGTTTTTT. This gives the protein CASRLLGNEKLFF.